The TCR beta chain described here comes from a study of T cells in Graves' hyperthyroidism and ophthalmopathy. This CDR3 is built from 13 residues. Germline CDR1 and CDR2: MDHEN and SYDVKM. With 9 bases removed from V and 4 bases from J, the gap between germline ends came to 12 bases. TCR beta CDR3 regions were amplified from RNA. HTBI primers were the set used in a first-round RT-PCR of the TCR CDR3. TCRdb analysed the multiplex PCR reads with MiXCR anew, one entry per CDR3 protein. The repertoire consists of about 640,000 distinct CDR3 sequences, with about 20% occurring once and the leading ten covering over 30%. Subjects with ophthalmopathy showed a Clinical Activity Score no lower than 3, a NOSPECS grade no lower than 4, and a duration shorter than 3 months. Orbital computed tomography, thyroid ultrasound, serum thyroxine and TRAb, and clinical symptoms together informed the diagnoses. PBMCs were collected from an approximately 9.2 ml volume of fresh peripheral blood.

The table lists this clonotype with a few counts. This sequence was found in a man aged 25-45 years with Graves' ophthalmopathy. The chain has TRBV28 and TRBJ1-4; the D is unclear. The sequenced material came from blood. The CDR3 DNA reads TGTGCCAGTTTGCCGGGCCTTAATGAAAAACTGTTTTTT. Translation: CASLPGLNEKLFF.